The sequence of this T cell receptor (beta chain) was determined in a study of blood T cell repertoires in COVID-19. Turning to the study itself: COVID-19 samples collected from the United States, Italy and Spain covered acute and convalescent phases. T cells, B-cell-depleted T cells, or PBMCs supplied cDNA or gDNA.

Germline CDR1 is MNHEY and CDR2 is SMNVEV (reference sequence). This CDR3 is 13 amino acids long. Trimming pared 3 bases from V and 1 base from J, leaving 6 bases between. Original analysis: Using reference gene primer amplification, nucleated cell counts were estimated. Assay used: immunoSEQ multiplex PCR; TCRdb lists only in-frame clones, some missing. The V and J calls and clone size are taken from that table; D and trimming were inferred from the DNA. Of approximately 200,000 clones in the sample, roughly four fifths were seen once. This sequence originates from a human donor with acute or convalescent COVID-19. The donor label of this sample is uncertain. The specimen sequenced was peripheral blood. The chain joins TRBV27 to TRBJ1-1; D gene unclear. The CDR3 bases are TGTGCCAGCAGTTTCCGGGAGAACACTGAAGCTTTCTTT. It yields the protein CASSFRENTEAFF.